A selection of T cell receptor beta chains follows, all from one sample in a study of T cells after yellow fever vaccination. TCRdb used MiXCR to reprocess the 5' RACE reads, holding one entry per CDR3 protein. The sample contains 500,000 to 700,000 distinct CDR3 sequences, under 25% of which appear only once. This specimen consisted of PBMCs, obtained 15 days after the yellow fever booster vaccination. These receptors came from a man aged 25-45 years who received the YFV17D yellow fever vaccine. Both conserved end residues are trimmed from each CDR3.

CDR3 length	J gene	V gene	CDR3 protein
14	TRBJ1-1	TRBV20-1	SANPQGLTASTEAF
11	TRBJ2-2	TRBV20-1	SARDRTTGELF
13	TRBJ2-1	TRBV25-1	ASSESGDPYNEQF
14	TRBJ2-1	TRBV18	ASSPPNPSSYNEQF
13	TRBJ2-1	TRBV19	ASSIEGGRYNEQF
14	TRBJ2-7	TRBV12-3/TRBV12-4	ASSAQGNSRFHEQY
12	TRBJ2-1	TRBV5-1	ASSLGLLHNEQF
13	TRBJ2-1	TRBV20-1	SARDGSSGYNEQF
17	TRBJ2-7	TRBV5-1	ASSLAGGLPGTGQYEQY
14	TRBJ2-2	TRBV5-1	ASTPLTSGNTGELF
14	TRBJ2-1	TRBV27	ASSPRGLSSYNEQF
9	TRBJ1-1	TRBV29-1	SVEDAREAF
14	TRBJ2-2	TRBV12-3/TRBV12-4	ASSSVQGAFTGELF
13	TRBJ2-2	TRBV18	ATVPGLANTGELF
13	TRBJ2-7	TRBV7-2	ASSLVAGPPYEQY
13	TRBJ2-7	TRBV20-1	SARAPLSGAYEQY
9	TRBJ2-3	TRBV30	AWNPGDTQY
13	TRBJ2-7	TRBV20-1	SARGLAGGGYEQY
12	TRBJ1-1	TRBV7-9	ASSQRSVNTEAF
12	TRBJ2-3	TRBV5-1	ASSLRRLTDTQY
11	TRBJ1-5	TRBV5-1	ASSLTGVLPQH
14	TRBJ2-7	TRBV10-2	ASRSGTLRFPYEQY
10	TRBJ2-7	TRBV20-1	SARGGTYEQY
15	TRBJ2-3	TRBV7-2	ASSLAPGGRKHDTQY
12	TRBJ1-2	TRBV20-1	SARQGAPNYGYT
16	TRBJ2-5	TRBV2	ASSEAGATSGTQETQY
13	TRBJ2-5	TRBV28	ASRPPVQGRETQY
11	TRBJ2-7	TRBV5-1	ASSSPRDYEQY